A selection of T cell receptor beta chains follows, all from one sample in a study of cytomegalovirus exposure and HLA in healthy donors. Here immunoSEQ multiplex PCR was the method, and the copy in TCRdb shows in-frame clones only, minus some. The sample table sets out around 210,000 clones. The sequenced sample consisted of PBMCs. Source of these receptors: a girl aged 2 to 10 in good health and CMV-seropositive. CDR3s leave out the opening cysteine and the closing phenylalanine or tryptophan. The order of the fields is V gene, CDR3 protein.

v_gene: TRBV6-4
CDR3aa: ASSDLDTGRGTDTQY

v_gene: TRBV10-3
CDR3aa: AISAGHTQGGTEAF

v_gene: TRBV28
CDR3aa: ASSLVLRGPGNQPQH

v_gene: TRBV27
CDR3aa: ASSLSRDRDETQY

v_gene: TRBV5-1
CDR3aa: ANSPGTGVGIQY

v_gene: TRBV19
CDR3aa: ASSTHLGQGSTGANVLT

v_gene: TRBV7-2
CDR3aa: ASSLGREGFNEQF

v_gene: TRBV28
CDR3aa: ASLGQGERYTEAF

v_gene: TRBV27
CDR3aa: ASSLGGVIETYEQY

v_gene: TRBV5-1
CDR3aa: ASSRRAGGSYNEQF

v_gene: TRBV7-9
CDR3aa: ASSPRVDSNEKLF

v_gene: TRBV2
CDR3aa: ASSEASALAGWGEQF

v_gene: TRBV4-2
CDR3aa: ASSPHPGQPDTEAF

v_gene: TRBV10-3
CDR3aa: AIRANKGRATEAF

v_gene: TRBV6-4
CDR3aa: ASRDREGTDTQY

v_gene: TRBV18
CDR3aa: ASSPRPSGTYEQY

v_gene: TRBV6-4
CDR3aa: ASRLGTSGDLSPYEQY

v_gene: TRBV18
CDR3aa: ASSPEATWGGAF

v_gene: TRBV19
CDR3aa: ASSLSGLRQPSSYNEQF

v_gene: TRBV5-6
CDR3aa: ASKFRGHEQY

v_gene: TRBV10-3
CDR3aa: AITGLAGGTDTQY

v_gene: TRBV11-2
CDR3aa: ASSFQGNYEQY

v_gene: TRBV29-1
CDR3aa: SAIAASSTDTQY

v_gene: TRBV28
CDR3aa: ASSPGTGEPQH